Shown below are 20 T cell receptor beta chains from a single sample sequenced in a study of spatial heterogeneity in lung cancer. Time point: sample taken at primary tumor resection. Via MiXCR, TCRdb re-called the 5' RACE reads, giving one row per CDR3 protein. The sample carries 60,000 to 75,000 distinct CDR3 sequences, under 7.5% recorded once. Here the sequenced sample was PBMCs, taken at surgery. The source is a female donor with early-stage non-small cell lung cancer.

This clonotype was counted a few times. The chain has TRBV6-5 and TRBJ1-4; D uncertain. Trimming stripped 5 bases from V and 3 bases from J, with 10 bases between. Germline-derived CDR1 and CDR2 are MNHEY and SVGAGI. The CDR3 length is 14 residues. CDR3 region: CASSRGRANEKLFF. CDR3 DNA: TGTGCCAGCAGTCGCGGGAGGGCTAATGAAAAACTGTTTTTT.

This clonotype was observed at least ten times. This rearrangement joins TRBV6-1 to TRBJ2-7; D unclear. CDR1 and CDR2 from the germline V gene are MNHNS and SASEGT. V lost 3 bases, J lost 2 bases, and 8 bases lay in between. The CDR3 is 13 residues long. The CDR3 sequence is CASSDGPTYEQYF. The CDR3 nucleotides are TGTGCCAGCAGTGACGGGCCTACCTACGAGCAGTACTTC.

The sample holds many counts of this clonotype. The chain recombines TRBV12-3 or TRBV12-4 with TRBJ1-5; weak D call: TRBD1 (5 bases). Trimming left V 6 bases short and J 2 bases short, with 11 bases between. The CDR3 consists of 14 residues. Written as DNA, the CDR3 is TGTGCCAGCAGCATGACAGTGGGCAATCAGCCCCAGCATTTT. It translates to CASSMTVGNQPQHF.

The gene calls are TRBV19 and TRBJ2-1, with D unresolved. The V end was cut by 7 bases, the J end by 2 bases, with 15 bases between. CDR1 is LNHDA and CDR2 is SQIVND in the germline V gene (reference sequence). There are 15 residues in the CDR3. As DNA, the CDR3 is TGTGCCAGTACCAAGACTGTCGGAGCCTACAATGAGCAGTTCTTC. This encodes CASTKTVGAYNEQFF.

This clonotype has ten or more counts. The CDR3 region is CASSLGTGLRGYGYTF. For the CDR3, the DNA is TGTGCCAGCAGCTTAGGAACAGGGCTCCGGGGCTATGGCTACACCTTC. The rearrangement joins TRBV13 to TRBJ1-2; possibly TRBD1 for D (6 bases). CDR3 size: 16 residues. V was cut by 0 bases and J by 4 bases, with 15 bases left in between. Germline loops: CDR1 PRHDT, CDR2 FYEKMQ (reference sequence).

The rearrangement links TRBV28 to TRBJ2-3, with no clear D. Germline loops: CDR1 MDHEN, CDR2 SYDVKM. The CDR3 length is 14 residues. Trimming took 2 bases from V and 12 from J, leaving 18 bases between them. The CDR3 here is CASSLSVGERPQYF. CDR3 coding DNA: TGTGCCAGCAGTTTAAGTGTTGGTGAACGACCTCAGTATTTT. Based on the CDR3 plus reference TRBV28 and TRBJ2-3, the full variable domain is DVKVTQSSRYLVKRTGEKVFLECVQDMDHENMFWYRQDPGLGLRLIYFSYDVKMKEKGDIPEGYSVSREKKERFSLILESASTNQTSMYLCASSLSVGERPQYFGPGTRLTVL.

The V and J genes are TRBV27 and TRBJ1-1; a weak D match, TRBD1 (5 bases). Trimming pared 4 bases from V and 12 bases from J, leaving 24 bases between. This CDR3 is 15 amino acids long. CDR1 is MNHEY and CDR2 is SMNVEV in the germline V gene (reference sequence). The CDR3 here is CASSSLGVGDLKPFF. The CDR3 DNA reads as TGTGCCAGCAGTTCCCTTGGTGTAGGGGACTTGAAGCCTTTCTTT.

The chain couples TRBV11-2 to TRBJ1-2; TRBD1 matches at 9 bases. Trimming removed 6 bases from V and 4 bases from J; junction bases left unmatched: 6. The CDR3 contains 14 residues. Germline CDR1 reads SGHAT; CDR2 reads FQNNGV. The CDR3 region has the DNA TGTGCCAGCAGGCGGACAGGGGAGGCCTATGGCTACACCTTC. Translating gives CASRRTGEAYGYTF.

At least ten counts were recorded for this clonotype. CDR3 coding DNA: TGTGCCAGCAGTCAGCTAGATGAGCAGTTCTTC. This gives the protein CASSQLDEQFF. The chain is built from TRBV12-3 or TRBV12-4 and TRBJ2-1; D gene unclear. CDR3 length: 11 amino acids. V was clipped by 5 bases and J by 8 bases, with 7 bases between them.

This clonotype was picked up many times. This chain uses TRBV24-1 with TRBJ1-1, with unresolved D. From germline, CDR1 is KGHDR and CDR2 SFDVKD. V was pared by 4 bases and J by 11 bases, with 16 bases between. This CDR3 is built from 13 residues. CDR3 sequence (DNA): TGTGCCACCAGTGACCAGATTACCCAGGCCGCTTTCTTT. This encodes CATSDQITQAAFF.

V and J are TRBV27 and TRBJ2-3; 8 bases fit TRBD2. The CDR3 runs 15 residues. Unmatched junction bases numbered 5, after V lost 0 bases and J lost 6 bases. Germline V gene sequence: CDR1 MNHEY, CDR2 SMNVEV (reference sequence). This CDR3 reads CASSLSTGGKDTQYF. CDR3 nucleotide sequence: TGTGCCAGCAGTTTATCGACGGGGGGGAAGGATACGCAGTATTTT.

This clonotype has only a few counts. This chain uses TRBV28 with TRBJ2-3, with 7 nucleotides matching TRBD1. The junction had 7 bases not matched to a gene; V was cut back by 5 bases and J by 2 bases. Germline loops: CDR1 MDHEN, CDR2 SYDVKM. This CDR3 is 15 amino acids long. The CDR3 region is CASSPGQVDTDTQYF. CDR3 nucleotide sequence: TGTGCCAGCAGTCCCGGACAGGTCGACACAGATACGCAGTATTTT.

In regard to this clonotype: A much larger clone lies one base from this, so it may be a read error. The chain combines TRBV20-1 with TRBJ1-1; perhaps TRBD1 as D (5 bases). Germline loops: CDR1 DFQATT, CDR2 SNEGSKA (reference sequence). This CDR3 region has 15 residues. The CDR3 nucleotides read TGCAGTGCTGCCCGGGCGGTCAGGGAGGACACTGAAGCTATCTTT. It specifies CSAARAVREDTEAIF.

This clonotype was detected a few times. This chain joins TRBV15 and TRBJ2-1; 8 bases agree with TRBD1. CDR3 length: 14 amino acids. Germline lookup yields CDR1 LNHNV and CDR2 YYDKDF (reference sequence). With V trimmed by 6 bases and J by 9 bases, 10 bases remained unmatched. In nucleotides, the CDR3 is TGTGCCACCAGGTCCAACAGGGGGGCGGTTGAGCAGTTCTTC. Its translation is CATRSNRGAVEQFF.

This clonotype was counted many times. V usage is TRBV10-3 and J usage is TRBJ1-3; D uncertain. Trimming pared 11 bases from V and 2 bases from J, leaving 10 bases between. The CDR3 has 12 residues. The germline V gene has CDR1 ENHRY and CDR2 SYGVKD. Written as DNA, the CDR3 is TGTGCCGCGAAGGGTACTGGAAACACCATATATTTT. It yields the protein CAAKGTGNTIYF.

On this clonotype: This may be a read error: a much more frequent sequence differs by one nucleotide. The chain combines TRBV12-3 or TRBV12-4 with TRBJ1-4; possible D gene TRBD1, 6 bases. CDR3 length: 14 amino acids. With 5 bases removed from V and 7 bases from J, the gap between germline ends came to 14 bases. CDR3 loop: CASSAQGVGEKLFF. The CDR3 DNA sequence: TGTGCCAGCAGTGCACAGGGAGTAGGTGAAAAACTGTTTTTT.

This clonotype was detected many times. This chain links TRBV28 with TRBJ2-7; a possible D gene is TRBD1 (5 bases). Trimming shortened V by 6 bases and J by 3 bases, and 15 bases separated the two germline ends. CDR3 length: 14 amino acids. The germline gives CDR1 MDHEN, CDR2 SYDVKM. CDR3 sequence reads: CASSFGQSYYEQYF. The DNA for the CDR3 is TGTGCCAGCAGCTTCGGACAAAGTTACTACGAGCAGTACTTC.

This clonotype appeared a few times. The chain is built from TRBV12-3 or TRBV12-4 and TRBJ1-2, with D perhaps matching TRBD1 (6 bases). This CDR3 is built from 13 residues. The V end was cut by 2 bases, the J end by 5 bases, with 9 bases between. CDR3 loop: CASSLRGGYGYTF. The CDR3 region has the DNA TGTGCCAGCAGTTTAAGAGGGGGATATGGCTACACCTTC.

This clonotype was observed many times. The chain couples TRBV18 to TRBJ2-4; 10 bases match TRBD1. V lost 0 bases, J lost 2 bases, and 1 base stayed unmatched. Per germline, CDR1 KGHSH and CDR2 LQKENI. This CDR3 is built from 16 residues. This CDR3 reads CASSPPGQGSKNIQYF. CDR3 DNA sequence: TGTGCCAGCTCACCACCGGGACAGGGGTCCAAAAACATTCAGTACTTC.

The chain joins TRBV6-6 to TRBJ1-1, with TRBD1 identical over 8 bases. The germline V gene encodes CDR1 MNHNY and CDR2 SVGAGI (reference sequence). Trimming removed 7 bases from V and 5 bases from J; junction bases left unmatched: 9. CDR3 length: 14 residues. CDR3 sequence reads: CASILGQGRTEAFF. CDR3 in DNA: TGTGCCAGCATCCTAGGACAGGGAAGGACTGAAGCTTTCTTT.